Below are 27 T cell receptor beta chains sequenced from a single sample in a study of response to subunit inactivated influenza vaccine. In TCRdb, the RT-PCR reads were re-called with MiXCR into one record per CDR3 protein. The sample records some 500,000 distinct CDR3 sequences, 10% to 15% being singletons. Source: PBMCs from blood, taken 40 to 50 days after vaccination. Receptors originate from a man in his fifties or sixties who received an inactivated influenza vaccine.

This clonotype was seen a handful of times. V and J are TRBV24-1 and TRBJ1-2; unclear D gene. The CDR3 extends over 15 amino acids. Germline loops: CDR1 KGHDR, CDR2 SFDVKD. The V and J ends lost 4 bases and 6 bases respectively, with 17 bases between them. CDR3 bases: TGTGCCACCAGTGACCACGATCGGGGAATGGATGGCTACACCTTC. Translated, it gives CATSDHDRGMDGYTF.

This clonotype was counted only a few times. The chain joins TRBV20-1 to TRBJ2-3, with TRBD2 as a possible D gene (6 bases). The ends were cut back, 8 bases at V and 0 bases at J, with 12 bases in the middle. The CDR3 spans 13 residues. CDR1 DFQATT and CDR2 SNEGSKA come from the germline V gene (reference sequence). The CDR3 loop is CSSSGTSTDTQYF. The DNA for the CDR3 is TGCAGTAGTAGCGGAACTAGCACAGATACGCAGTATTTT.

J is TRBJ2-7 and V is TRBV3-1; D ambiguous. Germline CDR1 reads LGHDT; CDR2 reads YNNKEL (reference sequence). Trimming pared 1 base from V and 7 bases from J, leaving 11 bases between. There are 13 residues in the CDR3. The CDR3 loop is CASSQGRFGEQYF. In DNA form, the CDR3 reads TGTGCCAGCAGCCAAGGCCGGTTCGGGGAGCAGTACTTC.

The V gene is TRBV20-1, the J gene TRBJ2-7; possible D gene TRBD1, 5 bases. Between the trimmed V and J ends, which lost 4 bases and 5 bases, there was a span of 12 bases. The germline V gene has CDR1 DFQATT and CDR2 SNEGSKA (reference sequence). The CDR3 runs to 12 residues. CDR3 DNA sequence: TGCAGTGCTACCAAACAGGTCCACGAGCAGTACTTC. This encodes CSATKQVHEQYF.

This clonotype was counted only a few times. V usage is TRBV5-1 and J usage is TRBJ2-1, with 10 nucleotides matching TRBD2. The CDR3 sequence is 18 residues long. The V gene end was trimmed by 1 base and the J gene end by 4 bases; junction bases not matched to a gene: 11. Germline V gives CDR1 SGHRS, CDR2 YFSETQ. The DNA of the CDR3 is TGCGCCAGCAGCTTGAGGTCCGGTAGCGGGGGGTTTTACAATGAGCAGTTCTTC. As protein: CASSLRSGSGGFYNEQFF.

V is TRBV3-1 and J is TRBJ2-3, with D tentatively TRBD2 (6 bases). Per germline, CDR1 LGHDT and CDR2 YNNKEL (reference sequence). The CDR3 totals 17 residues. V shed 2 bases and J shed 0 bases, with 15 bases lying between them. The CDR3 spells CASSQPGTSFSTDTQYF. The CDR3 coding sequence is TGTGCCAGCAGCCAACCAGGGACTTCCTTTAGCACAGATACGCAGTATTTT.

V gene TRBV5-5 combines with J gene TRBJ2-2; 7 bases align to TRBD1. This CDR3 is 15 amino acids long. Germline V lookup: CDR1 SGHKS, CDR2 YYEKEE (reference sequence). Losses at the gene ends were 1 base for V and 4 bases for J; bases not matched to a gene: 4. CDR3 in DNA: TGTGCCAGCAGCTTGAACAGGGGTGGCACCGGGGAGCTGTTTTTT. Protein product: CASSLNRGGTGELFF.

This clonotype came up a few times. This sequence joins TRBV18 and TRBJ1-4; no clear D gene. CDR1 is KGHSH and CDR2 is LQKENI in the germline V gene. The CDR3 is made up of 21 amino acids. Trimming pared 4 bases from V and 3 bases from J, leaving 30 bases between. CDR3: CASSLNPATSGAAGSNEKLFF. The CDR3 bases are TGTGCCAGCTCACTGAACCCGGCGACGTCGGGAGCAGCGGGTTCTAATGAAAAACTGTTTTTT.

The V and J genes are TRBV4-1 and TRBJ1-1; 8 bases fit TRBD1. CDR3 length: 17 residues. Trimming took 3 bases from V and 1 from J; bases not matched to a gene: 10. CDR1 is MGHRA and CDR2 is YSYEKL in the germline V gene. DNA for the CDR3: TGCGCCAGCAGCCAGGCGCAGGGGGCTGGGGGGAACACTGAAGCTTTCTTT. It is translated as CASSQAQGAGGNTEAFF.

CDR3 sequence: CSARDLIGAVGSPLHF. The CDR3 DNA is TGCAGTGCTAGAGATCTCATAGGGGCTGTTGGTTCACCCCTCCACTTT. The chain has TRBV20-1 and TRBJ1-6; perhaps TRBD1 as D (5 bases). Looked up from germline, CDR1 is DFQATT and CDR2 is SNEGSKA (reference sequence). This CDR3 spans 16 amino acids. V was trimmed by 0 bases and J by 9 bases, leaving 18 bases between them.

This clonotype was observed at least ten times. V gene TRBV29-1 combines with J gene TRBJ1-4; D may be TRBD1 (5 bases). Germline V lookup: CDR1 SQVTM, CDR2 ANQGSEA. Trimming cost V 4 bases and J 7 bases, with 19 bases left between them. This CDR3 has 15 amino acids. The CDR3 region is CSVARGPGIGEKLFF. As DNA, the CDR3 is TGCAGCGTTGCGCGGGGACCAGGGATTGGTGAAAAACTGTTTTTT.

This clonotype was detected a few times. The genes are TRBV30 and TRBJ2-7; unclear D gene. This CDR3 comprises 12 residues. V was cut by 2 bases and J by 2 bases, with 7 bases left in between. Germline V gives CDR1 GTSNPN, CDR2 SVGIG (reference sequence). CDR3 nucleotide sequence: TGTGCCTGGAGTTCACTTACCTACGAGCAGTACTTC. Amino acid sequence: CAWSSLTYEQYF.

This clonotype was counted at least ten times. The chain combines TRBV6-2 or TRBV6-3 with TRBJ2-3; a possible D gene is TRBD2 (5 bases). The V gene's germline CDR1 is MNHEY and CDR2 SVGEGT. The CDR3 is 15 amino acids. V gave up 8 bases and J gave up 2 bases, with 17 bases separating them. The CDR3 is CASGSGELVTDTQYF. CDR3 DNA sequence: TGTGCCAGCGGTTCCGGGGAGTTGGTCACAGATACGCAGTATTTT.

This clonotype was seen repeatedly, ten times or more. The chain has TRBV20-1 and TRBJ2-7; D tentatively reads TRBD1 or TRBD2 (5 bases each). V was trimmed by 4 bases and J by 2 bases, leaving 9 bases between them. CDR1 DFQATT and CDR2 SNEGSKA come from the germline V gene (reference sequence). This CDR3 is built from 12 residues. Here the CDR3 reads CSATLGAYEQYF. CDR3 in DNA: TGCAGTGCTACTCTGGGGGCCTACGAGCAGTACTTC.

This clonotype was detected a few times. The genes are TRBV7-2 and TRBJ2-7, with 7 bases that match TRBD2. This CDR3 has 15 residues. Germline values: CDR1 SGHTA, CDR2 FQGNSA. J lost 2 bases, V lost 3 bases, and 7 bases had no gene match. The CDR3 loop reads CASSFSSGMAYEQYF. The CDR3 region has the DNA TGTGCCAGCAGCTTCAGCAGCGGGATGGCCTACGAGCAGTACTTC. Filled out from reference TRBV7-2 and TRBJ2-7, the complete variable domain reads GAGVSQSPSNKVTEKGKDVELRCDPISGHTALYWYRQSLGQGLEFLIYFQGNSAPDKSGLPSDRFSAERTGGSVSTLTIQRTQQEDSAVYLCASSFSSGMAYEQYFGPGTRLTVT.

The chain recombines TRBV6-5 with TRBJ2-3, with 13 nucleotides matching TRBD2. The length of the CDR3 is 18 residues. Trimming removed 0 bases from V and 0 bases from J; junction bases left unmatched: 3. Germline values: CDR1 MNHEY, CDR2 SVGAGI. This CDR3 is CASSYSAGLAGSTDTQYF. The CDR3 DNA follows: TGTGCCAGCAGTTACTCGGCGGGACTAGCGGGAAGCACAGATACGCAGTATTTT.

This clonotype was recorded a few times. The chain carries TRBV4-2 and TRBJ2-7, with 10 nucleotides matching TRBD2. The V segment lost 3 bases and the J segment 6 bases; nucleotides outside the gene matches: 8. Germline V lookup: CDR1 LGHNA, CDR2 YNFKEQ. The CDR3 has 15 residues. CDR3 sequence: CASSQPGTSVTEQYF. Here the CDR3 DNA reads TGTGCCAGCAGCCAGCCGGGGACTAGCGTTACCGAGCAGTACTTC.

This clonotype was seen a few times. This chain joins TRBV27 and TRBJ2-7, with 8 positions matching TRBD1. With 0 bases clipped from V and 4 bases from J, the junction kept 8 bases outside the gene matches. Germline loops: CDR1 MNHEY, CDR2 SMNVEV (reference sequence). The CDR3 spans 16 residues. CDR3 sequence reads: CASSLSMTGTGYEQYF. DNA for the CDR3: TGTGCCAGCAGTTTATCGATGACCGGGACAGGATACGAGCAGTACTTC.

This clonotype has a count of ten or more. The J gene is TRBJ2-7, the V gene TRBV5-1; D tentatively fits TRBD1 or TRBD2 (5 bases each). Germline V CDR1 and CDR2: SGHRS, YFSETQ. Trimming removed 4 bases at V and 6 bases at J, with 17 bases between. CDR3 length equals 14 residues. This chain's CDR3 is CASSIGTARAEQYF. The CDR3 nucleotides are TGCGCCAGCAGCATTGGGACGGCTCGGGCCGAGCAGTACTTC.

This clonotype has just a few counts. The chain couples TRBV12-3 or TRBV12-4 to TRBJ1-5; no clear D. V lost 4 bases and J 3 bases, leaving 10 bases between the germline ends. The CDR3 covers 14 residues. The CDR3 loop is CASSWKHINQPQHF. The CDR3, as DNA: TGTGCCAGCAGTTGGAAACACATCAATCAGCCCCAGCATTTT.

In this sample, this clonotype turned up a few times. J is TRBJ1-4 and V is TRBV6-1; possible D gene TRBD1, 5 bases. The CDR3 loop spans 13 amino acids. Trimming shortened V by 6 bases and J by 8 bases, and 13 bases separated the two germline ends. The germline CDR1 and CDR2 sequences are MNHNS and SASEGT. CDR3 sequence reads: CASSTRGDEKLFF. The CDR3 coding sequence is TGTGCCAGCAGCACCCGGGGCGACGAAAAACTGTTTTTT.

This clonotype came up a few times. This chain joins TRBV15 and TRBJ2-3; D tentatively reads TRBD1 or TRBD2 (5 bases each). Deletions cut 1 base from V and 2 bases from J, with 13 bases between. Germline CDR1 LNHNV, CDR2 YYDKDF (reference sequence). This CDR3 is built from 16 residues. Here the CDR3 DNA reads TGTGCCACCAGCAGAGCGACCGGGGCCCCCACAGATACGCAGTATTTT. Protein sequence: CATSRATGAPTDTQYF.

This clonotype has more than one count but fewer than ten. The chain couples TRBV5-1 to TRBJ2-3, with 8 bases aligning to TRBD2. Germline V gives CDR1 SGHRS, CDR2 YFSETQ. V gave up 2 bases and J gave up 3 bases; unmatched junction bases: 5. The CDR3 covers 15 residues. CDR3 DNA: TGCGCCAGCAGCTTTGGCGGGGGGTCTACAGATACGCAGTATTTT. Amino acids: CASSFGGGSTDTQYF.

The rearrangement uses TRBV30 and TRBJ2-7; 8 bases agree with TRBD1. V shed 2 bases and J 5 bases; nucleotides not matched to a gene: 14. This CDR3 has 16 residues. Germline CDR1 GTSNPN, CDR2 SVGIG (reference sequence). Written as DNA, the CDR3 is TGTGCCTGGAGTCCGGGACAGGCCACGGGATTCGACGAGCAGTACTTC. Translating it yields CAWSPGQATGFDEQYF.

This clonotype was detected a few times. V and J are TRBV20-1 and TRBJ1-1, with 8 bases matching TRBD1. The trim removed 5 bases at V and 0 bases at J, leaving 5 bases unmatched. The CDR3 length is 14 residues. The germline V gene has CDR1 DFQATT and CDR2 SNEGSKA (reference sequence). For the CDR3, the DNA is TGCAGTGCTGACCGACAGGGGATGAACACTGAAGCTTTCTTT. Its translation: CSADRQGMNTEAFF.

The chain uses TRBV7-2 and TRBJ2-7; D might be TRBD1 (6 bases). Germline V gene lookup returns CDR1 SGHTA and CDR2 FQGNSA. The V end lost 5 bases, the J end lost 6 bases, and 14 bases lay between the germline ends. This CDR3 has 13 residues. CDR3 protein: CASSLRQAREQYF. CDR3 nucleotide sequence: TGTGCCAGCAGCCTGAGACAGGCCCGCGAGCAGTACTTC.

The rearrangement uses TRBV7-9 and TRBJ1-4; no clear D. Germline V gene lookup returns CDR1 SEHNR and CDR2 FQNEAQ (reference sequence). V lost 5 bases and J 0 bases, leaving 10 bases between the germline ends. The CDR3 totals 15 residues. CDR3 region: CASSPRSSTNEKLFF. The DNA of the CDR3 is TGTGCCAGCAGCCCCCGGTCTTCAACTAATGAAAAACTGTTTTTT.